Reported below is one TCR beta chain. Its antigen remains unknown. Trimming shortened V by 3 bases and J by 2 bases, and 4 bases separated the two germline ends. The CDR3 covers 12 residues. The germline gives CDR1 SGDLS, CDR2 YYNGEE. Evenly divided among several immunoSEQ plates was the genomic DNA of each subset. Profiled with immunoSEQ multiplex PCR; TCRdb holds only in-frame clones, not every one. The sample yields approximately 400,000 clones, approximately 96% seen once. The sample is drawn from a study of shared clonotypes between healthy human individuals. Study findings and constraints: Sequencing depth was a factor that was expected to affect clonotype sharing among donors. Shared clonotypes: about 5.3% naive CD4, 3% to 3.5% naive CD8, about 2.4% memory CD4, 0.4% memory CD8.

The clonotype comes from a man younger than 45 in good health. The source material was memory CD8+ T cells sorted from blood. Subset meaning: CD45RO+ cells pooled with CCR7-negative TemRA cells. The chain combines TRBV9 with TRBJ2-3; no firm D call. Here the CDR3 reads CASSANTDTQYF. The CDR3 nucleotides are TGTGCCAGCAGCGCGAACACAGATACGCAGTATTTT.